The clone carrying this TCR beta chain has only a few counts. This sample was taken from a study of T cell changes during pregnancy in multiple sclerosis. The germline gives CDR1 LNHNV, CDR2 YYDKDF (reference sequence). V lost 0 bases to trimming and J lost 7 bases, with 10 bases between them. There are 14 residues in the CDR3. Measured with immunoSEQ multiplex PCR; TCRdb has only the in-frame clones, and not every one. The sample lists 35,000 to 50,000 clones; roughly nine tenths were seen once. This sample comprised CD4+ T cells from peripheral blood mononuclear cells, obtained in the second trimester of pregnancy. V usage is TRBV15 and J usage is TRBJ1-5; D remains ambiguous. The sequence was obtained from a female donor with multiple sclerosis, enrolled in a pregnancy study. The CDR3 protein is CATSRDAVGQPQHF. The DNA of the CDR3 is TGTGCCACCAGCAGAGATGCGGTTGGACAGCCCCAGCATTTT.